Each of the 9 T cell receptor beta chains below was sequenced from the same sample in a study of molecular identifiers for immune sequencing clone quantification. TCRdb passed the PCR reads through MiXCR, listing each CDR3 protein once. The sample has about 10,000 distinct CDR3 sequences, about 20% seen once. Sequencing was carried out using naive CD8+ T cells from blood, with Jurkat cell RNA spiked in. Sample subset: FACS-sorted CD8+CD4-CCR7+CD45RA+ naive T cells. These receptor sequences come from a human donor in good health. Some libraries in this study had Jurkat cell RNA spiked in.

At least ten counts were recorded for this clonotype. J is TRBJ1-1 and V is TRBV6-5, with no clear D. V was trimmed by 4 bases and J by 3 bases, leaving 15 bases between them. This CDR3 comprises 15 residues. Germline V lookup: CDR1 MNHEY, CDR2 SVGAGI. The CDR3 DNA reads as TGTGCCAGCAGTTCGGGGAGGGCACTGGACACTGAAGCTTTCTTT. The encoded protein is CASSSGRALDTEAFF.

This clonotype is deemed medium-sized (0.01 to 0.1%). The J gene is TRBJ1-2, the V gene TRBV5-1; D is ambiguous. The V end was cut by 5 bases, the J end by 3 bases, with 20 bases between. CDR1 is SGHRS and CDR2 is YFSETQ in the germline V gene. CDR3 length: 16 residues. Here the CDR3 DNA reads TGCGCCAGCAGTTACGACGACCCTGGTAGCTACTATGGCTACACCTTC. Translating it yields CASSYDDPGSYYGYTF.

In this sample, this clonotype is medium-sized. The J gene is TRBJ2-3, the V gene TRBV30; 7 bases map to TRBD1. Germline V CDR1 and CDR2: GTSNPN, SVGIG (reference sequence). Losses at the gene ends were 5 bases for V and 1 base for J; bases not matched to a gene: 6. CDR3 size: 14 residues. CDR3 sequence: CAWDTGVRTDTQYF. CDR3 in DNA: TGTGCCTGGGATACAGGGGTTCGCACAGATACGCAGTATTTT.

As regards this clonotype: A much larger clone is a single base away; this may be a read error. V and J are TRBV28 and TRBJ2-7; D is possibly TRBD1 (6 bases). Germline loops: CDR1 MDHEN, CDR2 SYDVKM. This CDR3 is 15 amino acids long. The CDR3 region is CASSPQGTSIYDQYF. The DNA for the CDR3 is TGTGCCAGCAGTCCTCAAGGGACATCTATTTACGACCAGTACTTC.

This clonotype is classed as medium-sized. J is TRBJ2-3 and V is TRBV3-1; TRBD1 matches 10 bases. The CDR3 covers 15 residues. V gave up 1 base and J gave up 3 bases; unmatched junction bases: 1. The germline V gene has CDR1 LGHDT and CDR2 YNNKEL (reference sequence). For the CDR3, the DNA is TGTGCCAGCAGCCAAGCGGGACAGGGGACAGATACGCAGTATTTT. Its protein product is CASSQAGQGTDTQYF.

This clonotype was seen ten or more times. A much larger clone lies one base from this, so it may be a read error. This chain connects TRBV7-2 to TRBJ2-5; D may correspond to TRBD1 or TRBD2 (5 bases each). CDR1 and CDR2 from the germline V gene are SGHTA and FQGNSA. Trimming removed 1 base at V and 6 bases at J, with 12 bases between. CDR3 length: 14 amino acids. The CDR3 spells CASSLGGVEKTQYF. In nucleotides, the CDR3 is TGTGCCAGCAGCTTAGGAGGGGTCGAAAAGACCCAGTACTTC.

Regarding this clonotype: Just one base apart from a much larger clone, this may be a read error. The chain joins TRBV2 to TRBJ2-7, with D perhaps matching TRBD2 (5 bases). CDR1 and CDR2 (germline): SNHLY, FYNNEI. With 1 base removed from V and 5 bases from J, the gap between germline ends came to 12 bases. CDR3 length: 14 residues. Written as DNA, the CDR3 is TGTGCCAGCAGTGAAGTGATGGGAGACCACGAGCAGTACTTC. It specifies CASSEVMGDHEQYF.

Regarding this clonotype: A much larger clone lies one base from this, so it may be a read error. This sequence joins TRBV29-1 and TRBJ2-7, with 7 positions matching TRBD2. The length of the CDR3 is 14 residues. Trimming cost V 3 bases and J 2 bases; bases outside gene matches: 7. Germline CDR1 is SQVTM and CDR2 is ANQGSEA. The CDR3 bases are TGCAGCGTTGAGTTTGCGGGAGTTCCCTACGAGCAGTACTTC. It yields the protein CSVEFAGVPYEQYF.

In its sample, this clonotype ranks as medium-sized. The CDR3 sequence is CASSVGYEQYF. The CDR3 nucleotides are TGTGCCAGCAGCGTAGGCTACGAGCAGTACTTC. The chain employs TRBV7-9 and TRBJ2-7; D is ambiguous. Germline V gene data show CDR1 as SEHNR and CDR2 as FQNEAQ (reference sequence). V lost 5 bases, J lost 3 bases, and 5 bases lay in between. The CDR3 sequence is 11 residues long.